The 9 T cell receptor beta chains given below trace back to one sample, sequenced in a study of cytomegalovirus exposure and HLA in healthy donors. PCR used 60 Vbeta primers and 13 Jbeta primers. Libraries were prepared by immunoSEQ multiplex PCR; TCRdb keeps only in-frame clonotypes and omits some of them. Among under 200,000 clones, around four fifths were seen once, and the ten largest hold approximately 1.6%. The source material was PBMCs. Receptors were obtained from a man in his forties in good health and CMV-seropositive.

The chain links TRBV6-5 to TRBJ2-5, with D possibly matching TRBD2 (7 bases). Trimming pared 3 bases from V and 0 bases from J, leaving 14 bases between. Germline CDR1 reads MNHEY; CDR2 reads SVGAGI. The CDR3 extends over 16 amino acids. Written as DNA, the CDR3 is TGTGCCAGCAGTTATTGGTCGGGGGGCAACCAAGAGACCCAGTACTTC. Translation: CASSYWSGGNQETQYF.

The chain has TRBV19 and TRBJ2-5; possibly TRBD2 for D (5 bases). There are 13 residues in the CDR3. The germline V and J ends were trimmed by 3 bases and 5 bases, with 10 bases remaining between them. From germline, CDR1 is LNHDA and CDR2 SQIVND (reference sequence). The chain's CDR3 is CASSILTGETQYF. Here the CDR3 DNA reads TGTGCCAGTAGTATTTTAACGGGGGAGACCCAGTACTTC.

The chain has TRBV5-1 and TRBJ1-2; TRBD1 is a possible D gene (6 bases). The V gene's germline CDR1 is SGHRS and CDR2 YFSETQ. V gave up 5 bases and J gave up 4 bases, with 12 bases separating them. CDR3 length: 13 amino acids. CDR3 residues: CASSNGQSYGYTF. CDR3 in DNA: TGCGCCAGCAGTAACGGACAGTCCTATGGCTACACCTTC.

The chain employs TRBV5-4 and TRBJ2-7, with D maybe TRBD2 (6 bases). The CDR3 length is 15 residues. The ends were cut back, 3 bases at V and 5 bases at J, with 18 bases in the middle. Germline CDR1 SGHNT, CDR2 YYREEE (reference sequence). The CDR3 is CASSSLGTGAHEQYF. DNA for the CDR3: TGTGCCAGCAGCTCCCTCGGGACTGGGGCACACGAGCAGTACTTC.

The gene calls are TRBV4-2 and TRBJ2-3; D possibly corresponds to TRBD1 (6 bases). From germline, CDR1 is LGHNA and CDR2 YNFKEQ. Trimming removed 3 bases at V and 1 base at J, with 17 bases between. This CDR3 comprises 17 residues. Written as DNA, the CDR3 is TGTGCCAGCAGCCACGATAGTGGACAGAGAGGCACAGATACGCAGTATTTT. Amino acids: CASSHDSGQRGTDTQYF.

The V call is TRBV5-1, the J call TRBJ2-4; D not certain. CDR3 length equals 13 residues. Germline values: CDR1 SGHRS, CDR2 YFSETQ. The V and J ends lost 4 bases and 7 bases respectively, with 12 bases between them. CDR3 coding DNA: TGCGCCAGCAGCCAAGTTTATCGGAACATTCAGTACTTC. It specifies CASSQVYRNIQYF.

The chain links TRBV10-3 to TRBJ2-4; TRBD1 matches at 7 bases. This CDR3 region has 17 residues. V dropped 4 bases and J dropped 0; count of bases not matched to a gene: 9. Germline values: CDR1 ENHRY, CDR2 SYGVKD. DNA for the CDR3: TGTGCCATCAGTGGGCAGGGACAGCCTAAAGCCAAAAACATTCAGTACTTC. This codes for CAISGQGQPKAKNIQYF.

This clone came up a few times. The V call is TRBV7-7, the J call TRBJ2-6; a possible D gene is TRBD2 (5 bases). The CDR3 extends over 14 amino acids. Germline values: CDR1 SSHAT, CDR2 FNYEAQ (reference sequence). This chain's CDR3 is CASAASSGANVLTF. In DNA, the CDR3 is TGTGCTAGCGCGGCAAGCTCTGGGGCCAACGTCCTGACTTTC. The full variable domain, rest sourced from reference TRBV7-7 and TRBJ2-6, is GAGVSQSPRYKVTKRGQDVTLRCDPISSHATLYWYQQALGQGPEFLTYFNYEAQPDKSGLPSDRFSAERPEGSISTLTIQRTEQRDSAMYRCASAASSGANVLTFGAGSRLTVL.

The V and J genes are TRBV7-9 and TRBJ1-2; D is undetermined. Germline assignment: CDR1 SEHNR and CDR2 FQNEAQ (reference sequence). V was pared by 1 base and J by 3 bases, with 12 bases between. The CDR3 is 15 amino acids. CDR3 sequence (DNA): TGTGCCAGCAGCTTAGGACTGAACCCTTACTATGGCTACACCTTC. Its translation is CASSLGLNPYYGYTF.